These 5 T cell receptor beta chains were all obtained from the same sample, sequenced in a study of technical replicates of blood from a handful of donors. Profiled with immunoSEQ multiplex PCR; TCRdb holds only in-frame clones, not every one. The sample consists of some 96,000 clones, roughly 95% of them appearing once. What was sequenced was T cells isolated from PBMCs. The receptors stem from a human donor in good health.

The chain couples TRBV13 to TRBJ2-1; 9 bases match TRBD1. Germline loops: CDR1 PRHDT, CDR2 FYEKMQ (reference sequence). This CDR3 contains 15 residues. V was clipped by 2 bases and J by 9 bases; unmatched bases: 8. The CDR3 is CASSLSNRGPGEQFF. CDR3 bases: TGTGCCAGCAGCTTATCAAACAGGGGGCCAGGTGAGCAGTTCTTC.

J is TRBJ2-7 and V is TRBV10-3; TRBD2 matches at 9 bases. The germline CDR1 and CDR2 sequences are ENHRY and SYGVKD. This CDR3 is built from 18 residues. Germline trimming cut 6 bases from V and 2 bases from J; bases unmatched to any gene: 17. CDR3 amino acids: CAIRGSETREGIAYEQYF. CDR3 nucleotide sequence: TGTGCCATCAGGGGGTCTGAAACGCGGGAGGGAATCGCCTACGAGCAGTACTTC.

The chain links TRBV9 to TRBJ1-1; 7 bases map to TRBD1. The CDR3 has 17 residues. V shed 4 bases and J 3 bases; nucleotides not matched to a gene: 15. Germline V lookup: CDR1 SGDLS, CDR2 YYNGEE. The CDR3 DNA reads TGTGCCAGCAGCCAAGGACAGGAGCCGTATGGGGACACTGAAGCTTTCTTT. Translating gives CASSQGQEPYGDTEAFF.

This clone was picked up one time. The V and J genes are TRBV14 and TRBJ2-5; D possibly corresponds to TRBD2 (5 bases). The CDR3 spans 11 residues. From germline, CDR1 is SGHDN and CDR2 FVKESK. Trimming shortened V by 5 bases and J by 13 bases, and 14 bases separated the two germline ends. The CDR3 DNA sequence: TGTGCCAGCAGCAGGAGGAGCGCTCTGTACTTC. Residues: CASSRRSALYF.

V usage is TRBV9 and J usage is TRBJ2-7; weak D call: TRBD1 (5 bases). Germline V gives CDR1 SGDLS, CDR2 YYNGEE. CDR3 length: 14 amino acids. V dropped 4 bases and J dropped 2 bases, with 13 bases sitting between them. Here the CDR3 DNA reads TGTGCCAGCAGCCCACGACAGTCAACCTACGAGCAGTACTTC. Translated, it gives CASSPRQSTYEQYF.